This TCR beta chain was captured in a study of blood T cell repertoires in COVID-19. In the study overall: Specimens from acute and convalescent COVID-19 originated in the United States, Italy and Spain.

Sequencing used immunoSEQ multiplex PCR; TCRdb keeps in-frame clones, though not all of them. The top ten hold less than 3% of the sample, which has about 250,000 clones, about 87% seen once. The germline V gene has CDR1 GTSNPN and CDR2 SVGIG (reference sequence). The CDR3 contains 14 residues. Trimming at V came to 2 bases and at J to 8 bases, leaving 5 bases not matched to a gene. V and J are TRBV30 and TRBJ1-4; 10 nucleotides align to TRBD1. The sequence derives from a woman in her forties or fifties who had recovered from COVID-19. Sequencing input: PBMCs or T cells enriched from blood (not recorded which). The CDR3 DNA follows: TGTGCCTGGAGTAGAAGACAGGGGGCGGAAAAACTGTTTTTT. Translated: CAWSRRQGAEKLFF.